This T cell receptor beta chain was captured in a study of ipilimumab plus nivolumab after autologous stem cell transplantation. Study-level information: Typical patient got a handful of ipilimumab doses and 7 or 8 nivolumab doses (median). The DLBCL group included primary refractory and relapsed cases.

With 1 base removed from V and 3 bases from J, the gap between germline ends came to 8 bases. The CDR3 runs to 14 residues. Looked up from germline, CDR1 is SGHKS and CDR2 is YYEKEE (reference sequence). Only in-frame clones appear in the TCRdb table, and some are missing; sequencing was by immunoSEQ multiplex PCR. Among tens of thousands of clones listed, 83% were seen once. Patients got ipilimumab 1 mg/kg beginning 14 to 28 days post-transplant. Dosing: nivolumab 3 mg/kg IV, weeks 1, 4, 7, 10, then every two weeks to week 26. The count of this clone is one. This chain links TRBV5-5 with TRBJ1-5, with D unresolved. The sequencing used PBMCs, collected in a trial of ipilimumab plus nivolumab as post-transplant consolidation. The source is a male donor with diffuse large B-cell lymphoma. Written as DNA, the CDR3 is TGTGCCAGCAGCTTGAGGCAGGTCAATCAGCCCCAGCATTTT. It is translated as CASSLRQVNQPQHF.